The rows below give T cell receptor beta chains drawn from one sample of a study of shared clonotypes between healthy human individuals. Only in-frame clones appear in the TCRdb table, and some are missing; sequencing was by immunoSEQ multiplex PCR. The repertoire holds about 480,000 clones, with 79% as singletons. The sample comprised PBMCs. All receptors come from a woman aged 35 to 49 in good health. Some clones in this sample may be carry-over from other donors' samples. CDR3s include the opening cysteine and the closing phenylalanine or tryptophan. The D gene is left open where the match is weak. The listing skips clone size in some rows; elsewhere it reads once, few, many or a size class.

clone_size	j_call	d_call	v_call	cdr3_nt	cdr3_aa
-	TRBJ2-3	TRBD2	TRBV19	TGTGCCAGTAGTATGGGGCTAGCGGGGATCACAGATACGCAGTATTTT	CASSMGLAGITDTQYF
few	TRBJ1-2	TRBD1	TRBV5-1	TGCGCCAGCGGCCCGCAGGGGGCGCTCGACTATGGCTACACCTTC	CASGPQGALDYGYTF
-	TRBJ2-1	TRBD2	TRBV10-3	TGTGCCATCAGTGCTAGCGGGGTTTACAATGAGCAGTTCTTC	CAISASGVYNEQFF
-	TRBJ2-5	-	TRBV18	TGTGCCAGCTCATTCATTGGGGGGCAAGAGACCCAGTACTTC	CASSFIGGQETQYF
-	TRBJ2-2	-	TRBV11-2	TGTGCCAGCAGCTTAGCTCGTGGGGGCACAAACACCGGGGAGCTGTTTTTT	CASSLARGGTNTGELFF
-	TRBJ2-7	-	TRBV11-2	TGTGCCAGCAAACTCCCGGGGGCCTACGAGCAGTACTTC	CASKLPGAYEQYF
-	TRBJ2-3	-	TRBV28	TGTGCCAGCAGTTTGAGGCCTCGCGGAGATACGCAGTATTTT	CASSLRPRGDTQYF
many	TRBJ2-7	TRBD1	TRBV10-3	TGTGCCATCAGTGAGCGAGGGGGCGCTGAATACTTC	CAISERGGAEYF
-	TRBJ2-1	-	TRBV30	TGTGCCTGGAGTGGACAGGTTTACAATGAGCAGTTCTTC	CAWSGQVYNEQFF
-	TRBJ1-5	-	TRBV11-2	TGTGCCAGCAGCTTAGATCTAAGACTGCCCCAGCATTTT	CASSLDLRLPQHF
-	TRBJ2-3	-	TRBV19	TGTGCCAGTACCCCAGGGCCCTCGGCCAATACGCAGTATTTT	CASTPGPSANTQYF
-	TRBJ2-1	TRBD2	TRBV11-2	TGTGCCAGCGCATACTGGACTAGCGGGGGGTACAATGAGCAGTTCTTC	CASAYWTSGGYNEQFF
-	TRBJ2-3	TRBD2	TRBV27	TGTGCCAGCAGGCCCTCTAGCGGGAGTTTACCAGATACGCAGTATTTT	CASRPSSGSLPDTQYF
-	TRBJ2-7	TRBD1	TRBV18	TGTGCCAGCTCACTAGGACAGGGGGAGACCTACGAGCAGTACTTC	CASSLGQGETYEQYF
-	TRBJ2-1	-	TRBV4-1	TGCGCCAGCAGCCAAGATAGGGAGCGTGGCAATGAGCAGTTCTTC	CASSQDRERGNEQFF
-	TRBJ2-1	-	TRBV9	TGTGCCAGCAGCAAAACCGCGGAGATCAATGAGCAGTTCTTC	CASSKTAEINEQFF
-	TRBJ2-1	TRBD2	TRBV2	TGTGCCAGCAGGGGTCTAGCGGGAGTCTCCTACAATGAGCAGTTCTTC	CASRGLAGVSYNEQFF
-	TRBJ2-1	TRBD2	TRBV6-6	TGTGCCAGCAGTTACCTAGCGGCGATCTCCTACAATGAGCAGTTCTTC	CASSYLAAISYNEQFF
-	TRBJ2-1	TRBD1	TRBV4-1	TGCGCCAGCAGCCACCCGGGACAGGGTAATATTGGTGAGCAGTTCTTC	CASSHPGQGNIGEQFF
-	TRBJ1-5	-	TRBV6-1	TGTGCCAGCAGTGCAGTGGGTGATCAGCCCCAGCATTTT	CASSAVGDQPQHF
-	TRBJ1-4	TRBD1	TRBV28	TGTGCCAGCAGTTCCACCGACAGGGGGCTTGAAAAACTGTTTTTT	CASSSTDRGLEKLFF
few	TRBJ2-7	TRBD2	TRBV27	TGTGCCAGCAGTTTATCCAGAGGGACTAGCGGGAGGGCCTACGAGCAGTACTTC	CASSLSRGTSGRAYEQYF
-	TRBJ2-7	TRBD2	TRBV6-5	TGTGCCAGCAGTTACGGAACTAGCGGGAGGACCTACGAGCAGTACTTC	CASSYGTSGRTYEQYF
few	TRBJ2-7	TRBD1	TRBV5-4	TGTGCCAGCAGCTTGGTGGGGGACAGTTTCAGTAGGTCCTACGAGCAGTACTTC	CASSLVGDSFSRSYEQYF
-	TRBJ2-1	-	TRBV4-2	TGTGCCAGCAGCCAAGTCGCGTTCAGTGAGCAGTTCTTC	CASSQVAFSEQFF
-	TRBJ2-1	TRBD2	TRBV27	TGTGCCAGCAGTCCCGGACTAGCAAAAGAGGGGGGCAATGAGCAGTTCTTC	CASSPGLAKEGGNEQFF
-	TRBJ2-7	-	TRBV10-3	TGTGCCATCAGTGAAAGACTAGTTACCTACGAGCAGTACTTC	CAISERLVTYEQYF
-	TRBJ2-3	TRBD2	TRBV5-1	TGCGCCAGCAGCTTGGAGGGTCCCGGGACTAGTGTTACGCAGTATTTT	CASSLEGPGTSVTQYF
-	TRBJ2-2	-	TRBV10-3	TGTGCCATCAGTGAGGGGGGGGAGCTGTTTTTT	CAISEGGELFF
-	TRBJ1-1	-	TRBV7-9	TGTGCCAGCAGTCTAAGTGGGTTATTAGAAGCTTTCTTT	CASSLSGLLEAFF
-	TRBJ1-2	-	TRBV4-1	TGCGCCAGCAGCCAAGATTTGGCAGGGTGGACCTATGGCTACACCTTC	CASSQDLAGWTYGYTF
once	TRBJ1-6	TRBD1	TRBV7-2	TGTGCCAGCAGCGCTGACGGACAGGGGTTTTCACCCCTCCACTTT	CASSADGQGFSPLHF